This TCR beta chain was profiled in a study of blood T cell repertoires in COVID-19. Across the study: PBMCs, B-cell-depleted T cells, or T cells provided the cDNA or gDNA that made up the material.

Trimming cost V 4 bases and J 5 bases; bases outside gene matches: 7. From germline, CDR1 is SGHRS and CDR2 YFSETQ. The CDR3 is made up of 15 amino acids. Per the authors' pipeline: Cell counts per sample came from amplifying reference gene primers. The assay was immunoSEQ multiplex PCR, and TCRdb's table has in-frame clones only and misses some. For V, J and clone size, that table is used; D and trimming come from the DNA. Counted here are 160,000 or so clones, 90% occurring once; the ten biggest clones make up 18%. The sequence was collected from a man in his sixties with active or convalescent COVID-19. The sequenced sample consisted of peripheral blood. The chain recombines TRBV5-1 with TRBJ2-5, with 11 bases matching TRBD2. Written as DNA, the CDR3 is TGCGCCAGCAGCCTCCTAGCGGGAGGCGGCGAGACCCAGTACTTC. It specifies CASSLLAGGGETQYF.